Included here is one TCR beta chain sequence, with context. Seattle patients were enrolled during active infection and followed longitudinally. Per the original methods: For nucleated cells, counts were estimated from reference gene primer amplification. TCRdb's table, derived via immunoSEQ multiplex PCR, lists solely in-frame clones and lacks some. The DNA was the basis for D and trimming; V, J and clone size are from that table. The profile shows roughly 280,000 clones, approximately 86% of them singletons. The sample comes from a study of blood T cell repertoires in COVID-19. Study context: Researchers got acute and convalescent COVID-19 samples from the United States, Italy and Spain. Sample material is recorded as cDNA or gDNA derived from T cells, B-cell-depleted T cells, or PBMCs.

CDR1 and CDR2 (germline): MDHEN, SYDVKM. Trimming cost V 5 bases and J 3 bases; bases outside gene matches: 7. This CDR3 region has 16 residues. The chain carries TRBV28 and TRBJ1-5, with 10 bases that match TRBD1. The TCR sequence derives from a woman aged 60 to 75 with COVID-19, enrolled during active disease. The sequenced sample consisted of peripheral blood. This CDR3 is CASSPGTGVPNQPQHF. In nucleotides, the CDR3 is TGTGCCAGCAGTCCCGGGACAGGGGTCCCCAATCAGCCCCAGCATTTT. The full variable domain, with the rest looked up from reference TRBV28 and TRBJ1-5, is DVKVTQSSRYLVKRTGEKVFLECVQDMDHENMFWYRQDPGLGLRLIYFSYDVKMKEKGDIPEGYSVSREKKERFSLILESASTNQTSMYLCASSPGTGVPNQPQHFGDGTRLSIL.